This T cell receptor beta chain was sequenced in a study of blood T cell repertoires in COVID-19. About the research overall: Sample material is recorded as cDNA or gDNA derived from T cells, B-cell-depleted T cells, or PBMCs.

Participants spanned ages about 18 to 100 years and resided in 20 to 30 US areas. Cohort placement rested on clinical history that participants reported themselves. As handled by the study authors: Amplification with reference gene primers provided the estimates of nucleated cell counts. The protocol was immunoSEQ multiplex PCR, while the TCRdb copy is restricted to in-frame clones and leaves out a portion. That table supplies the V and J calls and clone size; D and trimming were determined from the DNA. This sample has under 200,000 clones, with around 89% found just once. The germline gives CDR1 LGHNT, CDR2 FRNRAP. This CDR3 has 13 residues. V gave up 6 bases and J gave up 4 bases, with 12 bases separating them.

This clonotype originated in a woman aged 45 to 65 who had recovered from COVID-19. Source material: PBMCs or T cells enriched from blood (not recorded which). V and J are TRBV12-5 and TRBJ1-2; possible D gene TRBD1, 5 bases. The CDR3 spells CASGPGKSYGYTF. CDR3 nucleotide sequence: TGTGCTAGTGGCCCAGGGAAAAGCTATGGCTACACCTTC. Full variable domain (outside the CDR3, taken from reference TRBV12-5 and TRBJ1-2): DARVTQTPRHKVTEMGQEVTMRCQPILGHNTVFWYRQTMMQGLELLAYFRNRAPLDDSGMPKDRFSAEMPDATLATLKIQPSEPRDSAVYFCASGPGKSYGYTFGSGTRLTVV.